This T cell receptor (beta chain) was profiled in a study of long-term antiretroviral therapy in people with HIV (dated 2022 in TCRdb). Looking at the study overall: Collection of the earliest samples took place about a decade ahead of the 2015 WHO recommendation for immediate ART, at a time when ART was typically delayed until CD4 counts fell. This retrospective serial study examined whether starting ART and sustained HIV suppression were associated with changes in the composition and diversity of the TRB repertoire in peripheral blood. The cohort contributed about 200 cryopreserved PBMC samples from 25 to 35 adults with confirmed HIV infection, collected serially over a mean of about six years (range 1-12). Of the roughly 30 participants with HIV, approximately 11 were female. No cross-contamination during QIAcube processing was shown when test extractions of a monoclonal T-cell line were performed alongside 25 to 35 polyclonal samples.

The immunoSEQ hsTCRB v3.0 assay was used at survey level resolution for TRB variable region sequencing. The targeted TRB sequencing depth was roughly 35,000-50,000 T-cell genomes per sample. TRB libraries were pooled and sequenced on an Illumina MiSeq using a v3 150-cycle kit. In the original analysis: Analysis of repertoires was carried out in R inside a reproducible Nextflow workflow spanning QC, data transformation and analysis. LymphoSeq2, an R package for exploring AIRR-Seq data, was used to implement the custom analyses. A handful of samples that produced fewer than 5000 total TRB sequences were removed, so approximately 170 HIV repertoires were analyzed. Of the approximately 190 retained HIV repertoires, approximately 57 were collected before and around 130 after ART initiation. Each repertoire was downsampled to 5000 TRB nucleotide sequences, and summary statistics were averaged across 100 downsampling iterations. Only TRB sequences with CDR3 regions of at least seven amino acids were retained for analysis. Diversity was measured with a Shannon entropy-derived clonality score and the Gini coefficient. Repertoire networks linked the top 5000 CDR3 amino acid sequences whenever two sequences differed by an edit distance of one. For TRB CDR3 amino acid sequences, antigen specificity groups and MHC restriction were predicted with GLIPH2. To flag known associations with CMV, EBV, HIV or tissue antigens, CDR3 amino acid sequences were compared against VDJdb and McPAS-TCR. Pre-ART, post-ART and control groups were compared with Wilcoxon signed-rank tests and Holm-Bonferroni correction. TCRdb carries this immuneACCESS record with in-frame sequences only. Its versions omit some clonotypes, under half of them owing to an unresolved V gene in the studies checked, with the rest unexplained. The D gene and trimming were derived from the DNA, and the V and J assignments and clone size from that table. This sample has more than 15,000 clones in its table, and 79% of those were observed once. 10% to 11% of the sample comes from the top ten.

Only a few counts were recorded for this clone. Its antigen specificity is not known. No quality values exist for individual bases; no much larger clone is one base distant. The research as a whole found: No data were available on ART adherence, viral resistance or therapy changes, limiting inferences about post-ART repertoire changes. Narrower CDR3 length ranges were observed in HIV repertoires than in controls, and an antigen-experienced repertoire with only a slight naive shift after ART was suggested by the network structure. The samples span the years 2004 to 2017, and the ART regimens used may be less effective than current regimens. Expanded TRB clones identified before ART initiation dominated the repertoire across all time points, though the dominance fluctuated and decreased in many PLHIV after ART. Since PBMC availability was limited, sequencing covered only the TCR beta chain, with no alpha chain pairing. Because pre-ART samples had limited cell numbers, unsorted PBMC were profiled rather than sorted CD4+ and CD8+ T cells. A significant increase in TRB diversity was found to be associated with ART initiation, although TRB diversity was observed to remain significantly below that of transplant donor controls even after long-term ART.

The germline V gene encodes CDR1 MNHNY and CDR2 SVGAGI (reference sequence). The CDR3 has 16 amino acids, counting the end cysteine and phenylalanine. Only the CDR3 DNA is retained, 48 bases long and in frame from the first base. The V and J ends are trimmed by 0 bases and 0 bases, leaving 12 bases between them. To be included, a participant needed at least one PBMC sample from before ART initiation plus at least two post-ART samples. All participants with HIV were treated in the United States of America. Before DNA extraction, cryopreserved samples of about 0.9-11 million PBMC were thawed and then washed. At the time of the earliest PBMC sample, participants with HIV were aged between roughly 20 and 55 years. PBMC samples were contributed by each participant from 1-4 timepoints before ART initiation and 2-8 timepoints after ART initiation, with a median of 7 samples. Serial HIV viral load, CD4+ T-cell count, ART history and demographic data were obtained for every participant. Genomic DNA was extracted from unsorted PBMC with a Qiagen kit on a QIAcube, processed in batches of 12 samples.

The specimen comprised unsorted PBMCs, sampled 2.3 years after starting antiretroviral therapy. The chain employs TRBV6-6 and TRBJ2-7; the D call is tentative, TRBD1 or TRBD2, as each matches 5 bases. The source is a woman between 40 and 55 years old with HIV. The encoded CDR3 is CASSYSRGASSYEQYF. The bases read TGTGCCAGCAGTTACTCGAGGGGCGCAAGCTCCTACGAGCAGTACTTC.